The next 2 T cell receptor beta chains were all read from a single sample in a study of CD8 T cells in ankylosing spondylitis. Study conclusions and caveats: The study identified a TCR beta motif of several highly homologous variants that appeared characteristic of ankylosing spondylitis blood.

These TCRs are of unknown antigen specificity. TCRdb recomputed calls from the 5' RACE reads with MiXCR, one row per CDR3 protein. Of 250,000 to 350,000 distinct CDR3 sequences listed, 7% to 9% are singletons. Sequenced material: blood, either unsorted or a sorted T cell fraction (not recorded which). The receptor set was obtained from a male donor with ankylosing spondylitis.

This chain links TRBV29-1 with TRBJ2-3; D gene ambiguous. TRBJ1-5 matches the DNA end more closely, so the J call is doubtful. Looked up from germline, CDR1 is SQVTM and CDR2 is ANQGSEA. The CDR3 contains 13 residues. The CDR3 region is CSVEKKGTDTQHF. As DNA, the CDR3 is TGCAGCGTTGAAAAAAAGGGCACAGATACGCAGCATTTT.

This clonotype was observed many times. The chain uses TRBV2 and TRBJ2-2; maybe TRBD2 (5 bases). With 8 bases removed from V and 1 base from J, the gap between germline ends came to 8 bases. Germline-derived CDR1 and CDR2 are SNHLY and FYNNEI. The CDR3 covers 13 residues. The CDR3 coding sequence is TGTGCCAGCGCGGCGGGGAACACCGGGGAGCTGTTTTTT. Translation gives CASAAGNTGELFF.